The 23 T cell receptor beta chains in this list originate from one sample, sequenced in a study of cytomegalovirus exposure and HLA in healthy donors. PCR primers comprised 60 Vbeta and 13 Jbeta primers. Profiled with immunoSEQ multiplex PCR; TCRdb holds only in-frame clones, not every one. The repertoire holds 250,000 to 350,000 clones, with 70% to 90% as singletons. The sequenced sample was PBMCs. The receptors stem from a man aged 40-49 years in good health and CMV-seropositive.

The chain uses TRBV5-1 and TRBJ1-1; 9 bases match TRBD1. The germline V gene has CDR1 SGHRS and CDR2 YFSETQ. The length of the CDR3 is 15 residues. V lost 4 bases, J lost 4 bases, and 8 bases stayed unmatched. The CDR3 DNA reads TGCGCCAGCAGCCAAGAGGACAGGGGAGGCACTGAAGCTTTCTTT. Its protein is CASSQEDRGGTEAFF.

The chain is built from TRBV27 and TRBJ2-1; tentatively, D is TRBD2 (6 bases). V lost 5 bases, J lost 6 bases, and 17 bases lay in between. Germline values: CDR1 MNHEY, CDR2 SMNVEV (reference sequence). This CDR3 has 15 residues. The CDR3 DNA reads TGTGCCAGCAGTCTCGGGGCAGGGAGGTTCAATGAGCAGTTCTTC. It translates to CASSLGAGRFNEQFF.

The chain links TRBV28 to TRBJ1-1, with 7 bases matching TRBD1. Trimming took 4 bases from V and 0 from J; bases not matched to a gene: 8. Germline V gene lookup returns CDR1 MDHEN and CDR2 SYDVKM. The CDR3 spans 16 residues. The CDR3: CASSSGQAQMNTEAFF. In DNA form, the CDR3 reads TGTGCCAGCAGTTCCGGACAGGCCCAGATGAACACTGAAGCTTTCTTT.

This chain links TRBV27 with TRBJ2-7; unclear D gene. Deletions cut 0 bases from V and 3 bases from J, with 6 bases between. Germline V gene sequence: CDR1 MNHEY, CDR2 SMNVEV (reference sequence). The CDR3 consists of 13 residues. The chain's CDR3 is CASSLSISYEQYF. CDR3 nucleotides: TGTGCCAGCAGTTTATCAATCAGCTACGAGCAGTACTTC.

This rearrangement joins TRBV28 to TRBJ1-5; 7 nucleotides line up with TRBD1. The length of the CDR3 is 14 residues. V was pared by 8 bases and J by 7 bases, with 11 bases of the junction left unmatched. The germline CDR1 and CDR2 sequences are MDHEN and SYDVKM. The CDR3: CASHRRRDRQPQHF. The CDR3, as DNA: TGTGCCAGCCATCGAAGAAGGGACAGACAGCCCCAGCATTTT. Full variable domain (outside the CDR3, taken from reference TRBV28 and TRBJ1-5): DVKVTQSSRYLVKRTGEKVFLECVQDMDHENMFWYRQDPGLGLRLIYFSYDVKMKEKGDIPEGYSVSREKKERFSLILESASTNQTSMYLCASHRRRDRQPQHFGDGTRLSIL.

This clone appeared a single time. The J gene is TRBJ2-3, the V gene TRBV28, with 9 bases lining up with TRBD2. The CDR3 is 15 residues long. Trimming cost V 7 bases and J 2 bases; bases outside gene matches: 7. In germline, CDR1 is MDHEN, CDR2 SYDVKM. CDR3 in amino acids: CASTAPGLATDTQYF. In nucleotides, the CDR3 is TGTGCCAGCACCGCACCGGGACTAGCCACAGATACGCAGTATTTT.

V and J are TRBV6-5 and TRBJ2-7, with D perhaps TRBD1 (5 bases). This CDR3 spans 14 amino acids. Trimming stripped 0 bases from V and 5 bases from J, with 11 bases between. Germline loops: CDR1 MNHEY, CDR2 SVGAGI. The CDR3 region is CASSYSKGRNEQYF. In DNA, the CDR3 is TGTGCCAGCAGTTACTCGAAGGGGCGGAACGAGCAGTACTTC.

This clone was seen only a few times. The rearrangement joins TRBV5-1 to TRBJ2-2, with D unresolved. Between the trimmed V and J ends, which lost 1 base and 4 bases, there was a span of 11 bases. Germline CDR1 and CDR2: SGHRS and YFSETQ. This CDR3 is 15 amino acids long. DNA of the CDR3: TGCGCCAGCAGCTTGTGGTCAGAAATCACCGGGGAGCTGTTTTTT. It is translated as CASSLWSEITGELFF.

CDR3 DNA sequence: TGTGCCAGCAGCTTATGGCCCCCTCAGGTTAGCTCCTACGAGCAGTACTTC. Its translation: CASSLWPPQVSSYEQYF. The chain is built from TRBV7-8 and TRBJ2-7, with D unclear. CDR1 and CDR2 (germline): SGHVS, FQNEAQ. The CDR3 is 17 residues long. Trimming took 2 bases from V and 0 from J, leaving 17 bases between them.

This sequence joins TRBV5-6 and TRBJ2-6, with 9 bases identical to TRBD1. V lost 1 base to trimming and J lost 4 bases; unmatched junction nucleotides: 12. The CDR3 is made up of 19 amino acids. Germline CDR1 and CDR2: SGHDT and YYEEEE. The DNA of the CDR3 is TGTGCCAGCAGCTTGTACGCCGGGACAGGGACGTTCGGGGCCAACGTCCTGACTTTC. Translating it yields CASSLYAGTGTFGANVLTF.

The chain employs TRBV5-1 and TRBJ2-1, with 12 bases matching TRBD1. J lost 7 bases, V lost 3 bases, and 5 bases had no gene match. Germline V gene sequence: CDR1 SGHRS, CDR2 YFSETQ. The CDR3 runs to 15 residues. The CDR3 DNA is TGCGCCAGCAGCTGGGGGGACAGGGGGCTAAATGAGCAGTTCTTC. This gives the protein CASSWGDRGLNEQFF. The whole variable domain, filled in from reference TRBV5-1 and TRBJ2-1, reads KAGVTQTPRYLIKTRGQQVTLSCSPISGHRSVSWYQQTPGQGLQFLFEYFSETQRNKGNFPGRFSGRQFSNSRSEMNVSTLELGDSALYLCASSWGDRGLNEQFFGPGTRLTVL.

This rearrangement joins TRBV18 to TRBJ2-7; 8 nucleotides agree with TRBD2. The CDR3 spans 14 residues. Germline trimming cut 5 bases from V and 0 bases from J; bases unmatched to any gene: 3. Germline-derived CDR1 and CDR2 are KGHSH and LQKENI. The CDR3 loop is CASSRSGSSYEQYF. Written as DNA, the CDR3 is TGTGCCAGCTCAAGGAGCGGGAGCTCCTACGAGCAGTACTTC.

The chain joins TRBV11-2 to TRBJ2-3; possible D gene TRBD1, 6 bases. The germline V gene encodes CDR1 SGHAT and CDR2 FQNNGV. The length of the CDR3 is 14 residues. The ends were cut back, 3 bases at V and 0 bases at J, with 7 bases in the middle. The CDR3 DNA is TGTGCCAGCAGCTTCAGGGGCAGCACAGATACGCAGTATTTT. Protein product: CASSFRGSTDTQYF.

The rearrangement links TRBV5-1 to TRBJ2-7; 9 positions match TRBD1. The CDR3 totals 16 residues. The V gene end was trimmed by 2 bases and the J gene end by 5 bases; junction bases not matched to a gene: 11. CDR1 is SGHRS, CDR2 YFSETQ, per germline. CDR3 residues: CASSFGDRGTIHEQYF. CDR3 coding DNA: TGCGCCAGCAGCTTTGGCGACAGGGGGACTATCCACGAGCAGTACTTC.

V gene TRBV27 combines with J gene TRBJ2-2; D not certain. Germline CDR1 MNHEY, CDR2 SMNVEV (reference sequence). The CDR3 is 12 amino acids. The V and J ends lost 8 bases and 7 bases respectively, with 11 bases between them. The CDR3 sequence: CASYSVGGELFF. The CDR3 bases are TGTGCCAGCTATTCGGTCGGCGGGGAGCTGTTTTTT.

The V gene is TRBV7-6, the J gene TRBJ1-5, with 9 bases lining up with TRBD1. V dropped 4 bases and J dropped 5; count of bases not matched to a gene: 0. The CDR3 has 13 amino acids. CDR1 is SGHVS and CDR2 is FNYEAQ in the germline V gene. The CDR3 nucleotides read TGTGCCAGCAGCTGGGACAGGGATCAGCCCCAGCATTTT. This encodes CASSWDRDQPQHF.

This chain uses TRBV5-1 with TRBJ2-7; 16 nucleotides match TRBD2. The CDR3 is 18 amino acids. V shed 3 bases, J shed 1 base, and the junction held 7 bases outside the gene matches. Germline V CDR1 and CDR2: SGHRS, YFSETQ. CDR3 nucleotide sequence: TGCGCCAGCAGCTGGCCGGGACTAGCGGGAGGGCCTTCCTACGAGCAGTACTTC. Amino acids: CASSWPGLAGGPSYEQYF.

CDR3 sequence reads: CATSSQGAAEKLFF. Here the CDR3 DNA reads TGTGCCACCAGCTCCCAGGGGGCAGCCGAAAAACTGTTTTTT. This rearrangement joins TRBV15 to TRBJ1-4; 8 nucleotides match TRBD1. With V trimmed by 5 bases and J by 8 bases, 7 bases remained unmatched. The CDR3 loop spans 14 amino acids. Germline V gives CDR1 LNHNV, CDR2 YYDKDF (reference sequence).

The chain employs TRBV28 and TRBJ1-5, with 7 bases identical to TRBD1. Germline loops: CDR1 MDHEN, CDR2 SYDVKM. V was pared by 5 bases and J by 1 base, with 8 bases of the junction left unmatched. The CDR3 covers 16 residues. The CDR3 DNA is TGTGCCAGCAGTCCGCTAGGACAGGCGAGCAATCAGCCCCAGCATTTT. Its protein product is CASSPLGQASNQPQHF.

CDR3 coding DNA: TGTGCCAGCAGTTTAATCTACTTAAGTGGGCAGGGATCCTATGGCTACACCTTC. Protein sequence: CASSLIYLSGQGSYGYTF. The chain employs TRBV28 and TRBJ1-2, with a possible D match to TRBD1 (5 bases). Looked up from germline, CDR1 is MDHEN and CDR2 is SYDVKM. CDR3 size: 18 residues. Trimming cost V 2 bases and J 4 bases, with 23 bases left between them.

This clone was detected only a few times. The chain combines TRBV4-3 with TRBJ2-1; 7 bases are a match to TRBD1. Germline CDR1 LGHNA, CDR2 YSLEER. The CDR3 spans 16 residues. The V gene end was trimmed by 0 bases and the J gene end by 2 bases; junction bases not matched to a gene: 4. Here the CDR3 DNA reads TGCGCCAGCAGCCAAGACGGGCAGGGGGCCTACAATGAGCAGTTCTTC. Amino acids: CASSQDGQGAYNEQFF.

The J gene is TRBJ1-4, the V gene TRBV23-1; no clear D. TRBV23-1 is sorted into the ORF group, with uncertain function. Between the trimmed V and J ends, which lost 0 bases and 2 bases, there was a span of 10 bases. This CDR3 comprises 16 residues. CDR3: CASSQSNSPTNEKLFF. The CDR3 nucleotides read TGCGCCAGCAGTCAATCCAATTCCCCCACTAATGAAAAACTGTTTTTT.

This clone has only one observation. The chain couples TRBV5-1 to TRBJ2-5; 10 positions match TRBD1. Germline loops: CDR1 SGHRS, CDR2 YFSETQ. The CDR3 length is 16 residues. The J segment lost 3 bases and the V segment lost 2 bases, leaving 7 bases of the junction unmatched. CDR3 in DNA: TGCGCCAGCAGCTTTAGGGACAGGGGCAGGGAAGAGACCCAGTACTTC. It specifies CASSFRDRGREETQYF.